Following are 15 T cell receptor beta chains from one sample sequenced in a study of shared clonotypes between healthy human individuals. The method was immunoSEQ multiplex PCR; TCRdb's version includes in-frame clones alone and lacks a portion of them. Altogether about 1.1 million clones are present, roughly 80% being singletons, with the ten largest covering 0.85% to 1%. The sample taken for sequencing was memory CD4+ T cells from PBMCs. Subset noted: CD45RA-negative fraction. These receptors all come from a man aged 18 to 29 in good health. Some clones in this sample may be carry-over from other donors' samples.

The rearrangement uses TRBV2 and TRBJ1-3, with D tentatively TRBD1 (6 bases). The CDR3 spans 16 residues. CDR1 SNHLY and CDR2 FYNNEI come from the germline V gene. The V gene lost 2 bases and the J gene lost 4 bases, with 15 bases spanning the gap. The CDR3 loop is CASSEQGHQIGNTIYF. The CDR3, as DNA: TGTGCCAGCAGTGAACAGGGACATCAAATCGGAAACACCATATATTTT.

This clone was recorded at least ten times. The CDR3 loop reads CASSLGALGTKNIQYF. DNA for the CDR3: TGTGCCAGCAGCTTAGGTGCCCTGGGAACCAAAAACATTCAGTACTTC. The rearrangement joins TRBV11-2 to TRBJ2-4, with D unresolved. This CDR3 has 16 amino acids. With 1 base removed from V and 2 bases from J, the gap between germline ends came to 12 bases. The germline CDR1 and CDR2 sequences are SGHAT and FQNNGV.

On this clone itself: The junction shows a germline mismatch at one end, possibly a read error. The sample carries other DNA sequences with the same CDR3. The V gene is TRBV5-1, the J gene TRBJ2-1; TRBD1 might be the D (5 bases). Germline lookup yields CDR1 SGHRS and CDR2 YFSETQ. CDR3 size: 16 residues. CDR3 sequence reads: CASSLGQASSYNEQFF. CDR3 in DNA: TGCGCTAGCAGCTTGGGGCAGGCCAGCTCCTACAATGAGCAGTTCTTC.

V and J are TRBV28 and TRBJ2-5; 9 positions agree with TRBD2. This CDR3 region has 16 residues. From germline, CDR1 is MDHEN and CDR2 SYDVKM. V lost 0 bases to trimming and J lost 0 bases; unmatched junction nucleotides: 2. This CDR3 reads CASSLWTSGDQETQYF. For the CDR3, the DNA is TGTGCCAGCAGTTTATGGACTAGCGGAGACCAAGAGACCCAGTACTTC.

The chain couples TRBV18 to TRBJ2-5; D ambiguous. This CDR3 contains 14 residues. The germline V and J ends were trimmed by 2 bases and 3 bases, with 10 bases remaining between them. Looked up from germline, CDR1 is KGHSH and CDR2 is LQKENI. CDR3 sequence (DNA): TGTGCCAGCTCACCATCGAGGTGGGAAGAGACCCAGTACTTC. This encodes CASSPSRWEETQYF.

There are a few counts of this clone. The genes are TRBV28 and TRBJ1-3, with D unclear. CDR1 and CDR2 from the germline V gene are MDHEN and SYDVKM. The CDR3 runs 14 residues. Trimming left V 7 bases short and J 3 bases short, with 13 bases between. Here the CDR3 DNA reads TGTGCCAGCACCCCTCCCCTCCTTGGAAACACCATATATTTT. It specifies CASTPPLLGNTIYF.

This rearrangement joins TRBV29-1 to TRBJ1-5; tentative D call: TRBD1 (5 bases). V dropped 4 bases and J dropped 0 bases, with 10 bases sitting between them. Germline lookup yields CDR1 SQVTM and CDR2 ANQGSEA. CDR3 length: 14 residues. The DNA of the CDR3 is TGCAGCGTTGCCGCAGGGATTAGCAATCAGCCCCAGCATTTT. It is translated as CSVAAGISNQPQHF.

V usage is TRBV27 and J usage is TRBJ2-3; no reliable D call. Trimming took off 1 base at V and 2 bases at J, with 10 bases between the two ends. There are 15 residues in the CDR3. Per germline, CDR1 MNHEY and CDR2 SMNVEV (reference sequence). DNA of the CDR3: TGTGCCAGCAGTTTATTGGGCGGCCTCACAGATACGCAGTATTTT. It translates to CASSLLGGLTDTQYF.

V gene TRBV5-4 combines with J gene TRBJ1-1; a possible D gene is TRBD1 (6 bases). The length of the CDR3 is 15 residues. Germline CDR1 reads SGHNT; CDR2 reads YYREEE (reference sequence). V was shortened by 5 bases and J by 0 bases, with 14 bases between the two germline ends. Here the CDR3 reads CASSSGGGMNTEAFF. In nucleotides, the CDR3 is TGTGCCAGCAGTTCCGGCGGGGGCATGAACACTGAAGCTTTCTTT.

J is TRBJ2-1 and V is TRBV4-2, with 9 bases identical to TRBD2. Trimming cost V 0 bases and J 4 bases; bases outside gene matches: 7. Germline CDR1 is LGHNA and CDR2 is YNFKEQ. This CDR3 is 17 amino acids long. The CDR3 nucleotides read TGTGCCAGCAGCCAAGATGCGGGACTAGCAGCTTACAATGAGCAGTTCTTC. It yields the protein CASSQDAGLAAYNEQFF.

A single count supports this clone. The chain links TRBV4-1 to TRBJ1-4, with 9 positions matching TRBD1. Looked up from germline, CDR1 is MGHRA and CDR2 is YSYEKL. There are 15 residues in the CDR3. Germline trimming cut 1 base from V and 5 bases from J; bases unmatched to any gene: 2. The CDR3 loop reads CASSQGTGANEKLFF. DNA for the CDR3: TGCGCCAGCAGCCAAGGGACAGGGGCGAATGAAAAACTGTTTTTT.

V and J are TRBV20-1 and TRBJ2-1; D not certain. The CDR3 is 11 amino acids. CDR1 is DFQATT, CDR2 SNEGSKA, per germline (reference sequence). The V and J ends lost 6 bases and 4 bases respectively, with 7 bases between them. CDR3 region: CSAKLYNEQFF. CDR3 coding DNA: TGCAGTGCCAAACTATACAATGAGCAGTTCTTC.

On this clone: This likely came from a read error, as a far larger clone is one base away. The chain carries TRBV6-5 and TRBJ2-7; D remains ambiguous. The V gene lost 4 bases and the J gene lost 2 bases, with 12 bases spanning the gap. This CDR3 contains 14 residues. Looked up from germline, CDR1 is MNHEY and CDR2 is SVGAGI. Written as DNA, the CDR3 is TGTGCCAGCAGTTCTATCGGCAAGACCTACGAGCAGTACTTC. It is translated as CASSSIGKTYEQYF.

V and J are TRBV7-8 and TRBJ2-1, with D perhaps given as TRBD1 or TRBD2 (5 bases each). Between the trimmed V and J ends, which lost 5 bases and 7 bases, there was a span of 9 bases. Germline lookup yields CDR1 SGHVS and CDR2 FQNEAQ. There are 12 residues in the CDR3. CDR3 protein: CASSPEGNEQFF. The CDR3 nucleotides read TGTGCCAGCAGCCCCGAGGGGAATGAGCAGTTCTTC.

This chain joins TRBV19 and TRBJ1-4; 9 bases are a match to TRBD1. Germline CDR1 is LNHDA and CDR2 is SQIVND (reference sequence). Losses at the gene ends were 5 bases for V and 5 bases for J; bases not matched to a gene: 3. This CDR3 contains 14 residues. CDR3 DNA sequence: TGTGCCAGTAGTGGGACAGGGTCGAATGAAAAACTGTTTTTT. Translation: CASSGTGSNEKLFF. Combining the CDR3 with reference TRBV19 and TRBJ1-4 gives the whole variable domain DGGITQSPKYLFRKEGQNVTLSCEQNLNHDAMYWYRQDPGQGLRLIYYSQIVNDFQKGDIAEGYSVSREKKESFPLTVTSAQKNPTAFYLCASSGTGSNEKLFFGSGTQLSVL.